The 30 T cell receptor beta chains in this list originate from one sample, sequenced in a study of T cells after yellow fever vaccination. TCRdb called the 5' RACE reads again in MiXCR, with one record for every CDR3 protein. The data contain 150,000 to 200,000 distinct CDR3 sequences, 11% of them singletons. This material consisted of CD8+ T cells sorted from PBMCs, taken 15 days after the yellow fever booster vaccination. The origin of the receptors is a man between 18 and 35 years old who received the YFV17D yellow fever vaccine.

In this sample, this clonotype turned up a few times. V gene TRBV10-2 combines with J gene TRBJ1-1; D unresolved. Germline CDR1 and CDR2: WSHSY and SAAADI. V lost 5 bases and J 0 bases, leaving 13 bases between the germline ends. This CDR3 spans 15 amino acids. CDR3 DNA sequence: TGCGCCAGCAGTAGGACCGTAGTCATGAACACTGAAGCTTTCTTT. It translates to CASSRTVVMNTEAFF.

This clonotype was detected a few times. The genes are TRBV25-1 and TRBJ2-7; D might be TRBD1 or TRBD2, each matching 5 bases. Germline V gives CDR1 MGHDK, CDR2 SYGVNS. The ends were cut back, 4 bases at V and 2 bases at J, with 6 bases in the middle. The CDR3 runs to 12 residues. CDR3 region: CASSGGPYEQYF. The CDR3 coding sequence is TGTGCCAGCAGTGGGGGACCCTACGAGCAGTACTTC.

The rearrangement uses TRBV28 and TRBJ2-3; D is possibly TRBD1 or TRBD2 (5 bases each). Germline V CDR1 and CDR2: MDHEN, SYDVKM. The CDR3 loop spans 15 amino acids. V lost 2 bases and J lost 0, with 9 bases in between. The CDR3 protein is CASSLGTDSTDTQYF. For the CDR3, the DNA is TGTGCCAGCAGTTTAGGGACGGATAGCACAGATACGCAGTATTTT. Full variable domain (remainder filled in from reference TRBV28 and TRBJ2-3): DVKVTQSSRYLVKRTGEKVFLECVQDMDHENMFWYRQDPGLGLRLIYFSYDVKMKEKGDIPEGYSVSREKKERFSLILESASTNQTSMYLCASSLGTDSTDTQYFGPGTRLTVL.

V is TRBV4-1 and J is TRBJ2-2; D may be TRBD1 (7 bases). The CDR3 covers 19 residues. CDR1 is MGHRA and CDR2 is YSYEKL in the germline V gene. V shed 1 base and J shed 3 bases, with 21 bases lying between them. The CDR3 DNA follows: TGCGCCAGCAGCCAAGGCCCCCATCTTTCAGGGGGGTACACCGGGGAGCTGTTTTTT. Its protein is CASSQGPHLSGGYTGELFF.

The V gene is TRBV6-5, the J gene TRBJ2-2, with 8 bases aligning to TRBD1. Germline V CDR1 and CDR2: MNHEY, SVGAGI. Trimming removed 6 bases from V and 4 bases from J; junction bases left unmatched: 4. The CDR3 has 14 residues. The CDR3 spells CASRRQGFTGELFF. In nucleotides, the CDR3 is TGTGCCAGCAGGAGACAGGGGTTCACCGGGGAGCTGTTTTTT.

At least ten counts were recorded for this clonotype. Here the CDR3 DNA reads TGTGCCAGCAGACGATCGGGGGGTGAGCAGTTCTTC. Residues: CASRRSGGEQFF. The rearrangement uses TRBV12-3 or TRBV12-4 and TRBJ2-1; 7 nucleotides match TRBD2. This CDR3 contains 12 residues. V gave up 6 bases and J gave up 9 bases; unmatched junction bases: 5.

This clonotype has a handful of counts. V and J are TRBV6-5 and TRBJ2-2; TRBD1 is a possible D gene (6 bases). CDR3 length: 14 amino acids. Germline-derived CDR1 and CDR2 are MNHEY and SVGAGI. V gave up 0 bases and J gave up 6 bases, with 8 bases separating them. CDR3 DNA sequence: TGTGCCAGCAGTTACTCACAGGGCGCCGGGGAGCTGTTTTTT. Amino acids: CASSYSQGAGELFF.

V is TRBV5-4 and J is TRBJ2-2; possibly TRBD1 or TRBD2 for D (7 bases each). Trimming cost V 5 bases and J 7 bases, with 15 bases left between them. CDR3 length equals 14 residues. CDR1 SGHNT and CDR2 YYREEE come from the germline V gene (reference sequence). The CDR3 nucleotides are TGTGCCAGCAGGGGGGGGACAGATCACGGGGAGCTGTTTTTT. This translates into CASRGGTDHGELFF.

This clonotype was counted only a few times. This sequence joins TRBV6-5 and TRBJ2-6; D unclear. Germline V gene data show CDR1 as MNHEY and CDR2 as SVGAGI. This CDR3 comprises 14 residues. The V end was cut by 1 base, the J end by 1 base, with 2 bases between. The CDR3: CASSYLSGANVLTF. CDR3 DNA sequence: TGTGCCAGCAGTTACTTATCTGGGGCCAACGTCCTGACTTTC.

The genes are TRBV6-5 and TRBJ2-5; 7 positions agree with TRBD2. Germline values: CDR1 MNHEY, CDR2 SVGAGI. The length of the CDR3 is 14 residues. The J segment lost 3 bases and the V segment lost 2 bases, leaving 3 bases of the junction unmatched. The CDR3 reads CASSYAGDEETQYF. For the CDR3, the DNA is TGTGCCAGCAGTTACGCGGGGGATGAAGAGACCCAGTACTTC.

This clonotype has only a few counts. The V gene is TRBV6-6, the J gene TRBJ1-5; D remains ambiguous. The CDR3 is 14 amino acids. The germline CDR1 and CDR2 sequences are MNHNY and SVGAGI (reference sequence). The germline V and J ends were trimmed by 7 bases and 4 bases, with 14 bases remaining between them. The CDR3 DNA follows: TGTGCCAGCACCTCTCCGACGGAAAATCAGCCCCAGCATTTT. Protein sequence: CASTSPTENQPQHF.

The chain employs TRBV25-1 and TRBJ2-3; the match to TRBD2 covers 12 bases. V shed 2 bases, J shed 3 bases, and the junction held 9 bases outside the gene matches. Germline V lookup: CDR1 MGHDK, CDR2 SYGVNS. CDR3 length: 18 residues. The CDR3 DNA follows: TGTGCCAGCAGTGAAGGGCTAGCGGGGGGGCCCGTGACAGATACGCAGTATTTT. This gives the protein CASSEGLAGGPVTDTQYF.

The chain uses TRBV5-4 and TRBJ2-2, with a weak D call TRBD2 (6 bases). The ends were cut back, 3 bases at V and 6 bases at J, with 12 bases in the middle. The CDR3 extends over 14 amino acids. Germline CDR1 and CDR2: SGHNT and YYREEE (reference sequence). The CDR3 sequence is CASSSGEVPGELFF. In nucleotides, the CDR3 is TGTGCCAGCAGCTCCGGGGAGGTCCCCGGGGAGCTGTTTTTT.

The chain employs TRBV12-3 or TRBV12-4 and TRBJ2-1; no reliable D call. The length of the CDR3 is 13 residues. Trimming removed 7 bases at V and 4 bases at J, with 11 bases between. CDR3 amino acids: CASTESLYNEQFF. CDR3 coding DNA: TGTGCCAGCACCGAATCACTGTACAATGAGCAGTTCTTC.

This clonotype appeared a few times. V usage is TRBV4-3 and J usage is TRBJ2-2; tentatively, D is TRBD1 (7 bases). Germline CDR1 and CDR2: LGHNA and YSLEER. This CDR3 has 16 amino acids. V was trimmed by 1 base and J by 4 bases, leaving 13 bases between them. Here the CDR3 reads CASSQARQGGTGELFF. DNA for the CDR3: TGCGCCAGCAGCCAAGCCCGACAGGGAGGCACCGGGGAGCTGTTTTTT.

This clonotype was counted between two and nine times. The chain uses TRBV9 and TRBJ2-1; D unclear. There are 15 residues in the CDR3. Germline CDR1 reads SGDLS; CDR2 reads YYNGEE. V was pared by 0 bases and J by 2 bases, with 9 bases between. As DNA, the CDR3 is TGTGCCAGCAGCGTAGTTAATGCCCCCTACAATGAGCAGTTCTTC. Its translation is CASSVVNAPYNEQFF.

In this sample, this clonotype turned up a few times. The V and J genes are TRBV9 and TRBJ2-3; D might be TRBD2 (6 bases). V was pared by 4 bases and J by 2 bases, with 17 bases between. CDR1 and CDR2 (germline): SGDLS, YYNGEE. The CDR3 is 16 amino acids. CDR3 bases: TGTGCCAGCAGCACCCGCACTAGCAGAGCCACAGATACGCAGTATTTT. Its translation is CASSTRTSRATDTQYF.

The V and J genes are TRBV7-2 and TRBJ2-2; TRBD2 aligns across 7 bases. CDR3 length equals 18 residues. V shed 7 bases, J shed 2 bases, and the junction held 16 bases outside the gene matches. Per the germline V gene, CDR1 is SGHTA and CDR2 is FQGNSA. CDR3 coding DNA: TGTGCCAGCACTTTGACTAGCCTGGTTAGGAGAAACACCGGGGAGCTGTTTTTT. This gives the protein CASTLTSLVRRNTGELFF. Combining the CDR3 with reference TRBV7-2 and TRBJ2-2 gives the whole variable domain GAGVSQSPSNKVTEKGKDVELRCDPISGHTALYWYRQSLGQGLEFLIYFQGNSAPDKSGLPSDRFSAERTGGSVSTLTIQRTQQEDSAVYLCASTLTSLVRRNTGELFFGEGSRLTVL.

The chain carries TRBV5-8 and TRBJ1-1; 7 bases line up with TRBD1. Trimming removed 2 bases from V and 6 bases from J; junction bases left unmatched: 13. The germline V gene has CDR1 SGHTS and CDR2 YDEGEE. The CDR3 runs 16 residues. The CDR3 nucleotides read TGTGCCAGCAGCTTAGGAGAGGGACAGATGGTTGCTGAAGCTTTCTTT. Translating gives CASSLGEGQMVAEAFF.

The rearrangement uses TRBV5-1 and TRBJ1-1; maybe TRBD1 (5 bases). The germline gives CDR1 SGHRS, CDR2 YFSETQ. V shed 7 bases and J shed 0 bases, with 10 bases lying between them. This CDR3 comprises 13 residues. The CDR3: CASCQGMNTEAFF. CDR3 DNA: TGCGCCAGCTGCCAGGGAATGAACACTGAAGCTTTCTTT. The entire variable domain, with the rest obtained from reference TRBV5-1 and TRBJ1-1, is as follows: KAGVTQTPRYLIKTRGQQVTLSCSPISGHRSVSWYQQTPGQGLQFLFEYFSETQRNKGNFPGRFSGRQFSNSRSEMNVSTLELGDSALYLCASCQGMNTEAFFGQGTRLTVV.

This chain uses TRBV6-2 or TRBV6-3 with TRBJ1-1; D is unclear. Looked up from germline, CDR1 is MNHEY and CDR2 is SVGEGT. The length of the CDR3 is 14 residues. Trimming took 0 bases from V and 2 from J, leaving 7 bases between them. CDR3 region: CASSYSKANTEAFF. The DNA for the CDR3 is TGTGCCAGCAGTTACTCAAAGGCTAACACTGAAGCTTTCTTT.

This chain joins TRBV12-3 or TRBV12-4 and TRBJ2-1; 11 bases line up with TRBD2. Trimming at V came to 4 bases and at J to 6 bases, leaving 8 bases not matched to a gene. This CDR3 is 16 amino acids long. The CDR3 region has the DNA TGTGCCAGCAGTTACCTTAGCGGGGGGGCCAGCAATGAGCAGTTCTTC. Translating it yields CASSYLSGGASNEQFF.

The V gene is TRBV5-1, the J gene TRBJ2-5; 8 nucleotides line up with TRBD2. The CDR3 sequence is 14 residues long. CDR1 is SGHRS and CDR2 is YFSETQ in the germline V gene. The V gene end was trimmed by 1 base and the J gene end by 5 bases; junction bases not matched to a gene: 4. CDR3 in amino acids: CASSLSGGAETQYF. The CDR3 bases are TGCGCCAGCAGCTTGAGCGGGGGCGCGGAGACCCAGTACTTC.

The genes are TRBV28 and TRBJ1-5; weak D call: TRBD1 (5 bases). Germline CDR1 reads MDHEN; CDR2 reads SYDVKM. CDR3 size: 17 residues. V was cut by 5 bases and J by 6 bases, with 23 bases left in between. DNA of the CDR3: TGTGCCAGCAGTACCCCCAGAGGGGAAGCAGCCGGTCAGCCCCAGCATTTT. Translation: CASSTPRGEAAGQPQHF.

This clonotype showed up just a few times. The chain uses TRBV10-3 and TRBJ1-1; the D is unclear. CDR3 size: 14 residues. CDR1 is ENHRY, CDR2 SYGVKD, per germline. V was shortened by 7 bases and J by 0 bases, with 12 bases between the two germline ends. CDR3 amino acids: CAIKVSGLNTEAFF. DNA for the CDR3: TGTGCCATCAAAGTGTCAGGTCTGAACACTGAAGCTTTCTTT.

The gene calls are TRBV7-9 and TRBJ1-2; D unclear. V was cut by 4 bases and J by 3 bases, with 9 bases left in between. The CDR3 sequence is 13 residues long. Germline lookup yields CDR1 SEHNR and CDR2 FQNEAQ (reference sequence). This CDR3 is CASSSDNYYGYTF. The CDR3 DNA sequence: TGTGCCAGCAGCTCCGACAACTACTATGGCTACACCTTC.

This chain links TRBV6-6 with TRBJ1-1; D gene unclear. There are 13 residues in the CDR3. Trimming removed 2 bases from V and 3 bases from J, with 7 bases in between. Germline CDR1 and CDR2: MNHNY and SVGAGI (reference sequence). Written as DNA, the CDR3 is TGTGCCAGCAGTTACCCTAGGGACACTGAAGCTTTCTTT. Its translation: CASSYPRDTEAFF.

A few counts support this clonotype. The chain couples TRBV7-9 to TRBJ2-7; the D gene could be TRBD1 or TRBD2 (6 bases each). This CDR3 is built from 15 residues. Germline lookup yields CDR1 SEHNR and CDR2 FQNEAQ (reference sequence). V shed 0 bases and J shed 4 bases, with 13 bases lying between them. CDR3 DNA sequence: TGTGCCAGCAGCTTAGCCTTTAGGGGGGAATACGAGCAGTACTTC. Residues: CASSLAFRGEYEQYF. Using reference TRBV7-9 and TRBJ2-7 for the parts outside the CDR3, the full variable domain is DTGVSQNPRHKITKRGQNVTFRCDPISEHNRLYWYRQTLGQGPEFLTYFQNEAQLEKSRLLSDRFSAERPKGSFSTLEIQRTEQGDSAMYLCASSLAFRGEYEQYFGPGTRLTVT.

This chain connects TRBV7-9 to TRBJ1-2; no clear D. The CDR3 spans 13 residues. Germline V gene sequence: CDR1 SEHNR, CDR2 FQNEAQ (reference sequence). V dropped 5 bases and J dropped 10 bases, with 17 bases sitting between them. The CDR3 spells CASSPPEEAVYTF. In DNA form, the CDR3 reads TGTGCCAGCAGCCCCCCCGAGGAAGCGGTCTACACCTTC.

The chain is built from TRBV7-9 and TRBJ2-1, with a tentative D call TRBD1 (6 bases). Per the germline V gene, CDR1 is SEHNR and CDR2 is FQNEAQ (reference sequence). The CDR3 covers 15 residues. Between the trimmed V and J ends, which lost 5 bases and 0 bases, there was a span of 11 bases. The CDR3 reads CASSHGQSSYNEQFF. The CDR3 DNA sequence: TGTGCCAGCAGCCATGGACAGAGCTCCTACAATGAGCAGTTCTTC.